A single sample is the source of the 30 T cell receptor beta chains below, sequenced in a study of identical twins. MiXCR was run by TCRdb on the 5' RACE reads, yielding one entry per CDR3 protein. The profile covers 1.5 million or so distinct CDR3 sequences, with less than 40% appearing a single time and 0.25% to 0.3% taken by the ten largest. The sequencing sample was made of cord blood. The receptors derive from a newborn girl in good health.

This chain uses TRBV4-2 with TRBJ2-2; 7 positions match TRBD1. Germline V CDR1 and CDR2: LGHNA, YNFKEQ. V dropped 1 base and J dropped 4; count of bases not matched to a gene: 3. The CDR3 totals 15 residues. This CDR3 is CASSQGQGPTGELFF. The CDR3 coding sequence is TGTGCCAGCAGCCAAGGACAGGGCCCCACCGGGGAGCTGTTTTTT.

The chain has TRBV2 and TRBJ1-6; D perhaps matches TRBD1 (5 bases). V lost 7 bases, J lost 4 bases, and 11 bases lay in between. Looked up from germline, CDR1 is SNHLY and CDR2 is FYNNEI. The CDR3 consists of 14 residues. Here the CDR3 DNA reads TGTGCCAGCACCAATCAGGGATATAATTCACCCCTCCACTTT. Protein sequence: CASTNQGYNSPLHF.

This clonotype appeared a few times. DNA for the CDR3: TGTGCCAGCAGCTTGGGTTTGTCCAGGGAGACCCAGTACTTC. The encoded protein is CASSLGLSRETQYF. The V and J genes are TRBV5-8 and TRBJ2-5; D remains unclear. This CDR3 comprises 14 residues. With 0 bases removed from V and 5 bases from J, the gap between germline ends came to 11 bases. Germline loops: CDR1 SGHTS, CDR2 YDEGEE.

This clonotype was detected a few times. This rearrangement joins TRBV7-2 to TRBJ1-2; D remains ambiguous. Germline CDR1 SGHTA, CDR2 FQGNSA. V gave up 0 bases and J gave up 1 base, with 9 bases separating them. The CDR3 covers 15 residues. CDR3 nucleotides: TGTGCCAGCAGCTTAGCAGGCAGTCTTAACTATGGCTACACCTTC. It yields the protein CASSLAGSLNYGYTF.

The J gene is TRBJ1-1, the V gene TRBV20-1; 12 bases agree with TRBD1. From germline, CDR1 is DFQATT and CDR2 SNEGSKA (reference sequence). V gave up 6 bases and J gave up 8 bases; unmatched junction bases: 7. This CDR3 is 13 amino acids long. CDR3 DNA sequence: TGCAGTGCCCCGGGACAGGGGGCCCCCGAAGCTTTCTTT. Amino acid sequence: CSAPGQGAPEAFF.

In this sample, this clonotype turned up a few times. The V and J genes are TRBV9 and TRBJ2-7, with D possibly being TRBD1 (5 bases). The CDR3 length is 18 residues. The germline V and J ends were trimmed by 0 bases and 0 bases, with 19 bases remaining between them. The germline gives CDR1 SGDLS, CDR2 YYNGEE. The CDR3 sequence: CASSVVQVDAPSSYEQYF. CDR3 nucleotide sequence: TGTGCCAGCAGCGTAGTACAGGTGGATGCCCCTAGCTCCTACGAGCAGTACTTC.

V gene TRBV7-2 combines with J gene TRBJ1-6; TRBD1 matches 7 bases. V trimming: 1 base; J trimming: 10 bases; junction bases outside the gene matches: 4. Germline values: CDR1 SGHTA, CDR2 FQGNSA. The CDR3 is 14 amino acids. In nucleotides, the CDR3 is TGTGCCAGCAGCTTAGTCAGGGGGTCGTCACCCCTCCACTTT. Residues: CASSLVRGSSPLHF. Variable domain in full (rest from reference TRBV7-2 and TRBJ1-6): GAGVSQSPSNKVTEKGKDVELRCDPISGHTALYWYRQSLGQGLEFLIYFQGNSAPDKSGLPSDRFSAERTGGSVSTLTIQRTQQEDSAVYLCASSLVRGSSPLHFGNGTRLTVT.

The sample holds a few counts of this clonotype. The chain carries TRBV4-1 and TRBJ2-3, with 10 bases aligning to TRBD1. CDR3 length equals 17 residues. Germline CDR1 MGHRA, CDR2 YSYEKL. V was pared by 1 base and J by 0 bases, with 4 bases of the junction left unmatched. The CDR3 coding sequence is TGCGCCAGCAGCCAAGGGGGACAGGGGTGGAGCACAGATACGCAGTATTTT. The encoded protein is CASSQGGQGWSTDTQYF.

CDR3 protein: CSARRDSAGAYEQYF. CDR3 DNA: TGCAGTGCTAGAAGGGACAGCGCTGGCGCCTACGAGCAGTACTTC. The rearrangement links TRBV20-1 to TRBJ2-7, with 7 bases lining up with TRBD1. CDR3 length: 15 residues. The germline V gene encodes CDR1 DFQATT and CDR2 SNEGSKA (reference sequence). The trim removed 2 bases at V and 2 bases at J, leaving 9 bases unmatched.

On this clonotype itself: One junction end does not reproduce the germline sequence, and a read error may be involved. The V and J genes are TRBV19 and TRBJ1-4, with D maybe TRBD1 (5 bases). This CDR3 is 11 amino acids long. CDR1 LNHDA and CDR2 SQIVND come from the germline V gene (reference sequence). The CDR3: CASRRGEKLYF. CDR3 nucleotides: TGTGCCAGCCGAAGGGGTGAAAAACTGTATTTT. Full variable domain (missing parts from reference TRBV19 and TRBJ1-4): DGGITQSPKYLFRKEGQNVTLSCEQNLNHDAMYWYRQDPGQGLRLIYYSQIVNDFQKGDIAEGYSVSREKKESFPLTVTSAQKNPTAFYLCASRRGEKLYFGSGTQLSVL.

This chain connects TRBV20-1 to TRBJ1-5, with 11 nucleotides matching TRBD1. The ends lost 3 bases at V and 6 bases at J; junction bases unmatched: 4. The germline gives CDR1 DFQATT, CDR2 SNEGSKA (reference sequence). There are 14 residues in the CDR3. The CDR3 bases are TGCAGTGCTAGTCGGACAGGGGGCCCTCAGCCCCAGCATTTT. This codes for CSASRTGGPQPQHF.

This CDR3 is CASSLVSPNQPQHF. DNA of the CDR3: TGTGCCAGCAGCTTAGTATCCCCCAATCAGCCCCAGCATTTT. The chain combines TRBV7-2 with TRBJ1-5, with D unresolved. Per germline, CDR1 SGHTA and CDR2 FQGNSA. Trimming took 1 base from V and 3 from J, leaving 7 bases between them. The CDR3 has 14 residues.

V usage is TRBV5-1 and J usage is TRBJ2-5; 8 bases are a match to TRBD1. V dropped 0 bases and J dropped 5; count of bases not matched to a gene: 3. The CDR3 length is 14 residues. Germline assignment: CDR1 SGHRS and CDR2 YFSETQ. CDR3 region: CASSLGTGMETQYF. CDR3 DNA sequence: TGCGCCAGCAGCTTGGGGACAGGGATGGAGACCCAGTACTTC. The full variable domain, rest sourced from reference TRBV5-1 and TRBJ2-5, is KAGVTQTPRYLIKTRGQQVTLSCSPISGHRSVSWYQQTPGQGLQFLFEYFSETQRNKGNFPGRFSGRQFSNSRSEMNVSTLELGDSALYLCASSLGTGMETQYFGPGTRLLVL.

This clonotype was counted only a few times. This rearrangement joins TRBV10-2 to TRBJ2-1; 7 nucleotides line up with TRBD2. The V gene end was trimmed by 2 bases and the J gene end by 7 bases; junction bases not matched to a gene: 8. The CDR3 spans 15 residues. Germline V gene data show CDR1 as WSHSY and CDR2 as SAAADI. CDR3 nucleotides: TGCGCCAGCAGTGAGATCGCTAGCGGTTTAAATGAGCAGTTCTTC. Protein product: CASSEIASGLNEQFF.

The chain joins TRBV6-1 to TRBJ2-2; 7 nucleotides agree with TRBD1. Germline V CDR1 and CDR2: MNHNS, SASEGT. The CDR3 runs 17 residues. The junction had 8 bases not matched to a gene; V was cut back by 4 bases and J by 0 bases. The CDR3 spells CASSGTGAIANTGELFF. The CDR3 nucleotides read TGTGCCAGCAGTGGAACAGGGGCCATCGCGAACACCGGGGAGCTGTTTTTT.

The chain is built from TRBV7-2 and TRBJ1-4; D might be TRBD1 (6 bases). This CDR3 has 13 amino acids. In germline, CDR1 is SGHTA, CDR2 FQGNSA. V was pared by 6 bases and J by 8 bases, with 13 bases between. For the CDR3, the DNA is TGTGCCAGCAGTACAGGGAGAGGCGAAAAACTGTTTTTT. Translated: CASSTGRGEKLFF.

The CDR3 coding sequence is TGCGCCAGCAGCTTGGGGGCCAGCGGAGAGAACACCGGGGAGCTGTTTTTT. Protein product: CASSLGASGENTGELFF. The rearrangement joins TRBV5-1 to TRBJ2-2, with a tentative D call TRBD2 (5 bases). CDR1 SGHRS and CDR2 YFSETQ come from the germline V gene. The CDR3 runs to 17 residues. Trimming shortened V by 0 bases and J by 1 base, and 13 bases separated the two germline ends.

The chain links TRBV4-1 to TRBJ2-3; 8 bases map to TRBD2. V was clipped by 6 bases and J by 4 bases; unmatched bases: 9. Germline V CDR1 and CDR2: MGHRA, YSYEKL. CDR3 length equals 15 residues. The CDR3 loop is CASSKPGLVADTQYF. The DNA of the CDR3 is TGCGCCAGCAGTAAGCCGGGACTAGTGGCAGATACGCAGTATTTT.

The chain combines TRBV18 with TRBJ2-5; 7 bases line up with TRBD1. V was clipped by 2 bases and J by 4 bases; unmatched bases: 10. This CDR3 spans 16 amino acids. The germline V gene encodes CDR1 KGHSH and CDR2 LQKENI. The DNA for the CDR3 is TGTGCCAGCTCACCAGGAGCGACAGGGACGGGAGAGACCCAGTACTTC. Translating gives CASSPGATGTGETQYF.

With regard to this clonotype: Being one base from a much bigger clone, this may be a read error. The V gene is TRBV20-1, the J gene TRBJ1-2; D might be TRBD1 (6 bases). Trimming pared 1 base from V and 12 bases from J, leaving 15 bases between. CDR1 DFQATT and CDR2 SNEGSKA come from the germline V gene (reference sequence). This CDR3 is built from 12 residues. Here the CDR3 reads CSARGQGKGNTF. As DNA, the CDR3 is TGCAGTGCTAGAGGTCAGGGGAAAGGCAACACCTTC.

This clonotype was seen more than once but under ten times. J is TRBJ2-3 and V is TRBV5-5; possibly TRBD2 for D (5 bases). The CDR3 totals 16 residues. Trimming removed 4 bases at V and 3 bases at J, with 18 bases between. CDR1 and CDR2 (germline): SGHKS, YYEKEE (reference sequence). The CDR3, as DNA: TGTGCCAGCAGCCCCCCACGGCTAGCAGGAACAGATACGCAGTATTTT. It translates to CASSPPRLAGTDTQYF. The full variable domain, rest sourced from reference TRBV5-5 and TRBJ2-3, is DAGVTQSPTHLIKTRGQQVTLRCSPISGHKSVSWYQQVLGQGPQFIFQYYEKEERGRGNFPDRFSARQFPNYSSELNVNALLLGDSALYLCASSPPRLAGTDTQYFGPGTRLTVL.

This clonotype was recorded a few times. This rearrangement joins TRBV25-1 to TRBJ2-3; D might be TRBD1 or TRBD2, each matching 5 bases. The CDR3 covers 17 residues. Germline V CDR1 and CDR2: MGHDK, SYGVNS. Trimming shortened V by 1 base and J by 2 bases, and 16 bases separated the two germline ends. The CDR3 DNA is TGTGCCAGCAGTGAATTGAGATCCGGGGCGTACACAGATACGCAGTATTTT. Translating gives CASSELRSGAYTDTQYF.

This clonotype has a count of ten or more. The chain is built from TRBV10-3 and TRBJ2-3; TRBD1 might be the D (7 bases). The CDR3 runs to 15 residues. CDR1 is ENHRY and CDR2 is SYGVKD in the germline V gene. The V end lost 6 bases, the J end lost 4 bases, and 17 bases lay between the germline ends. The CDR3 region has the DNA TGTGCCATCAGGACAACAGGGGAGGTCGCAGATACGCAGTATTTT. As protein: CAIRTTGEVADTQYF.

This chain links TRBV9 with TRBJ2-4; TRBD1 aligns across 7 bases. Germline V gene data show CDR1 as SGDLS and CDR2 as YYNGEE. V gave up 3 bases and J gave up 13 bases; unmatched junction bases: 16. This CDR3 is 15 amino acids long. CDR3 bases: TGTGCCAGCAGCGCCAGACAGGGCCCTCTCGATGAGCAGTACTTC. Translating it yields CASSARQGPLDEQYF.

V is TRBV20-1 and J is TRBJ1-1; D remains ambiguous. Germline CDR1 and CDR2: DFQATT and SNEGSKA (reference sequence). The CDR3 runs 14 residues. Between the trimmed V and J ends, which lost 0 bases and 6 bases, there was a span of 14 bases. CDR3 bases: TGCAGTGCTAGAGATATTCGGGTAATCGCTGAAGCTTTCTTT. It translates to CSARDIRVIAEAFF.

The rearrangement uses TRBV20-1 and TRBJ1-1; the match to TRBD1 covers 8 bases. CDR3 length: 15 residues. V gave up 5 bases and J gave up 10 bases; unmatched junction bases: 18. CDR1 is DFQATT and CDR2 is SNEGSKA in the germline V gene (reference sequence). The CDR3 DNA follows: TGCAGTGCTGTTCGAGCAGACCACAGGGGGGGAGGAGCTTTCTTT. It specifies CSAVRADHRGGGAFF.

This clonotype appeared a single time. This chain joins TRBV5-1 and TRBJ2-7; possible D gene TRBD2, 5 bases. Germline values: CDR1 SGHRS, CDR2 YFSETQ. V was pared by 7 bases and J by 0 bases, with 14 bases between. The CDR3 extends over 14 amino acids. CDR3: CASSRGRGSYEQYF. In DNA, the CDR3 is TGCGCCAGCTCCCGAGGACGGGGCTCCTACGAGCAGTACTTC.

The chain joins TRBV20-1 to TRBJ2-7; D gene unclear. Germline lookup yields CDR1 DFQATT and CDR2 SNEGSKA (reference sequence). V was clipped by 4 bases and J by 5 bases, with 18 bases between them. This CDR3 is built from 14 residues. The CDR3 bases are TGCAGTGCTATCTTGCCTGCGTCGTCCCACGAGCAGTACTTC. The encoded protein is CSAILPASSHEQYF.

This clonotype came up a few times. In DNA, the CDR3 is TGCAGTGCTAGTATGGGGACTAGCGCCTACGAGCAGTACTTC. Its protein product is CSASMGTSAYEQYF. The chain combines TRBV20-1 with TRBJ2-7, with 10 nucleotides matching TRBD2. Germline CDR1 is DFQATT and CDR2 is SNEGSKA (reference sequence). V shed 3 bases, J shed 2 bases, and the junction held 4 bases outside the gene matches. This CDR3 contains 14 residues.

The chain combines TRBV12-3 or TRBV12-4 with TRBJ2-5; 7 bases fit TRBD1. The end of the DNA fits TRBJ2-1 better, so the J call may be wrong. The CDR3 is 15 amino acids. The CDR3 sequence: CASSLGLTGWETQFF. The CDR3 region has the DNA TGTGCCAGCAGTTTAGGGCTGACAGGGTGGGAGACCCAGTTCTTC.